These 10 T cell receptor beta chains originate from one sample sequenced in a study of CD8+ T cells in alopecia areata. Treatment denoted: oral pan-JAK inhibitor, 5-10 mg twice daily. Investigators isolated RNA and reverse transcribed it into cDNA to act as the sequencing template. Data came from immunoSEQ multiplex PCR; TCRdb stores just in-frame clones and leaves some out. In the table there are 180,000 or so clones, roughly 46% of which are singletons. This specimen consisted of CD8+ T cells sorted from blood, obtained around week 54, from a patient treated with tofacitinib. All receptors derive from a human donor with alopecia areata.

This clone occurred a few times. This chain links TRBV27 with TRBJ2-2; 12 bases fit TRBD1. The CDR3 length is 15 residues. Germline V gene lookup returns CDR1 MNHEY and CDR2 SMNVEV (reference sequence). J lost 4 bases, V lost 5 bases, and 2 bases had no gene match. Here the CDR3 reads CASSGTGGITGELFF. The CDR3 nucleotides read TGTGCCAGCAGTGGGACAGGGGGCATCACCGGGGAGCTGTTTTTT.

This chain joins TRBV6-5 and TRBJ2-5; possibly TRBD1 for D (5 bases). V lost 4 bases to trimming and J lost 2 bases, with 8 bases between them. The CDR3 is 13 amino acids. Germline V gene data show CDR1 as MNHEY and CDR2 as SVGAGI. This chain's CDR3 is CASSSGQQETQYF. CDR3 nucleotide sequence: TGTGCCAGCAGTTCAGGGCAGCAAGAGACCCAGTACTTC.

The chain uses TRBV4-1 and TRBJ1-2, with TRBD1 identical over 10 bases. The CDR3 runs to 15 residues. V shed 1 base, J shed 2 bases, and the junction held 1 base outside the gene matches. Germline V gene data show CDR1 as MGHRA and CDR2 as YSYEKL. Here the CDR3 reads CASSQAGQGNYGYTF. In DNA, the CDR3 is TGCGCCAGCAGCCAAGCGGGACAGGGGAACTATGGCTACACCTTC.

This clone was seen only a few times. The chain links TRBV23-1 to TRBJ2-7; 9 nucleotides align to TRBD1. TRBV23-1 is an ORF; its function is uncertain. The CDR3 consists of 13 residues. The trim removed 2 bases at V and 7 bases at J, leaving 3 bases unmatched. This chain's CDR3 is CASSQGQGREQYF. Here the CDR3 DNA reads TGCGCCAGCAGTCAAGGACAGGGGAGGGAGCAGTACTTC.

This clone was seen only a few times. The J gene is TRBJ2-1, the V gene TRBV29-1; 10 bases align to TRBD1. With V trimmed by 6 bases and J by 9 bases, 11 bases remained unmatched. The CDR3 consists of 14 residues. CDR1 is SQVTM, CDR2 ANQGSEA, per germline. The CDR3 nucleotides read TGCAGCGTGGGGACAGGGGACCCTAGGGGTGAGCAGTTCTTC. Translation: CSVGTGDPRGEQFF.

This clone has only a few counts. The CDR3 spells CSARTGRSGANVLTF. The CDR3 DNA reads as TGCAGCGCTAGGACAGGCCGCTCTGGGGCCAACGTCCTGACTTTC. This sequence joins TRBV29-1 and TRBJ2-6, with 7 bases aligning to TRBD1. The germline gives CDR1 SQVTM, CDR2 ANQGSEA. The CDR3 is 15 residues long. J gave up 0 bases and V 7 bases, and 6 bases lay outside the gene matches.

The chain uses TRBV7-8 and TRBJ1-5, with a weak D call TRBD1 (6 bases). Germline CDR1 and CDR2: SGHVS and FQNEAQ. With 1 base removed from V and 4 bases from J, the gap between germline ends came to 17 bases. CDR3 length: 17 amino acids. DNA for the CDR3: TGTGCCAGCAGCTTAGAGAACAGGGAGTGGGGAAATCAGCCCCAGCATTTT. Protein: CASSLENREWGNQPQHF.

The CDR3 sequence is CASSLGSRYNSPLHF. The CDR3 bases are TGTGCCAGCAGCTTAGGGTCCCGGTATAATTCACCCCTCCACTTT. This chain uses TRBV7-2 with TRBJ1-6; D not resolved. The germline CDR1 and CDR2 sequences are SGHTA and FQGNSA. V lost 1 base to trimming and J lost 4 bases, with 8 bases between them. This CDR3 spans 15 amino acids.

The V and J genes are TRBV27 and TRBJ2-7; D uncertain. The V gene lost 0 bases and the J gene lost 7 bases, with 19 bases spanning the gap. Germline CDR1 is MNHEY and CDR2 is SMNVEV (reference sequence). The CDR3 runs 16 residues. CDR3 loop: CASSLSSAAGRKEQYF. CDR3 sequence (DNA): TGTGCCAGCAGTTTATCCTCGGCGGCAGGCCGGAAGGAGCAGTACTTC.

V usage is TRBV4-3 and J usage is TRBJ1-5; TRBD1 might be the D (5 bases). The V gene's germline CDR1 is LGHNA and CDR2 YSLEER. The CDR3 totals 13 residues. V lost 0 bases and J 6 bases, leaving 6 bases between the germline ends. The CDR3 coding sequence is TGCGCCAGCAGCCAAGATCAGGGTCAGCCCCAGCATTTT. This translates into CASSQDQGQPQHF.